This T cell receptor (beta chain) was sequenced for a study of blood T cell repertoires in COVID-19. Across the whole study: There were acute and convalescent COVID-19 samples, and they came from the United States, Italy and Spain. PBMCs, B-cell-depleted T cells, or T cells were the source of the cDNA or gDNA that made up the material.

With 7 bases removed from V and 0 bases from J, the gap between germline ends came to 9 bases. Germline-derived CDR1 and CDR2 are LNHDA and SQIVND (reference sequence). This CDR3 region has 13 residues. Per the authors' pipeline: Amplification of reference gene primers provided the estimated nucleated cell counts. Sequencing used immunoSEQ multiplex PCR; TCRdb keeps in-frame clones, though not all of them. V, J and clone size derive from that table, while D and trimming were established from the DNA sequence. The sample records 55,000 to 70,000 clones, 80% to 90% being singletons. The sequenced sample was peripheral blood. The chain is built from TRBV19 and TRBJ1-2, with TRBD1 as a possible D gene (5 bases). The receptor was derived from a man between 60 and 70 years old with active or convalescent COVID-19. CDR3 protein: CASTIRANYGYTF. The CDR3 bases are TGTGCCAGTACCATCAGGGCTAACTATGGCTACACCTTC.